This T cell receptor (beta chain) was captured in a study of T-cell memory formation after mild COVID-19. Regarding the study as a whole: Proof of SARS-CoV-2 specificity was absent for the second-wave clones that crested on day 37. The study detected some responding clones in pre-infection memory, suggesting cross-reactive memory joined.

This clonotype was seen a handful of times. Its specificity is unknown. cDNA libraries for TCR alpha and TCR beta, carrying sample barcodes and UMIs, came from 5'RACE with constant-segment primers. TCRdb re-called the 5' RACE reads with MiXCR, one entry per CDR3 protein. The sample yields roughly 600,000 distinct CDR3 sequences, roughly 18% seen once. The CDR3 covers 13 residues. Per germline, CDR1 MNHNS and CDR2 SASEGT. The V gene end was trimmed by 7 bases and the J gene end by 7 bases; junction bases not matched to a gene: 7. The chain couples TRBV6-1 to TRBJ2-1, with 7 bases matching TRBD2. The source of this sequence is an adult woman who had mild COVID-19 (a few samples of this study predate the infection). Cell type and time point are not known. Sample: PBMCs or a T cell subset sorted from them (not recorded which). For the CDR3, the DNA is TGTGCCAGCACCCCAGCGGGGTTGAATGAGCAGTTCTTC. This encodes CASTPAGLNEQFF.